Listed below are T cell receptor beta chains from one sample, sequenced in a study of shared clonotypes between healthy human individuals. Here immunoSEQ multiplex PCR was the method, and the copy in TCRdb shows in-frame clones only, minus some. The sample contains approximately 2,000,000 clones, roughly 95% of which appear only once. The sequenced sample consisted of naive CD8+ T cells from PBMCs. Receptors originate from a man between 18 and 35 years old in good health. Some clones in this sample may be carry-over from other donors' samples. Both conserved end residues are part of each CDR3. D genes are given only for firm matches. A row's size may be missing; if present it is once, few, many or a size class.

CDR3aa	CDR3nt	d_gene	abundance	v_gene	j_gene
CASSLGGNTIYF	TGTGCCAGCAGCTTGGGGGGAAACACCATATATTTT	NA	NA	TRBV11-2	TRBJ1-3
CASSVGRGQKDTQYF	TGTGCCAGCAGCGTCGGCCGAGGGCAGAAAGATACGCAGTATTTT	NA	NA	TRBV9	TRBJ2-3
CASKDRGVSTEAFF	TGTGCCAGCAAGGACAGGGGTGTTTCCACTGAAGCTTTCTTT	TRBD1	NA	TRBV27	TRBJ1-1
CASSFSSHEGYEQYF	TGTGCCAGCAGCTTCTCGTCCCACGAAGGCTACGAGCAGTACTTC	NA	once	TRBV7-9	TRBJ2-7
CASSLLRDRVGTEAFF	TGTGCCAGCAGCTTGTTACGGGACAGGGTAGGCACTGAAGCTTTCTTT	TRBD1	NA	TRBV5-6	TRBJ1-1
CASRTWDQETQYF	TGTGCCAGCAGGACATGGGACCAAGAGACCCAGTACTTC	NA	NA	TRBV14	TRBJ2-5
CASSLFGGGGDGYTF	TGTGCCAGCAGTTTATTTGGCGGGGGGGGCGATGGCTACACCTTC	NA	NA	TRBV27	TRBJ1-2
CASSSIGQGRIQEQFF	TGTGCCAGCAGTTCAATCGGACAGGGACGAATTCAGGAGCAGTTCTTC	TRBD1	NA	TRBV6-6	TRBJ2-1
CASSYGTGNFHEQYF	TGTGCCAGCAGTTACGGGACAGGGAACTTTCACGAGCAGTACTTC	TRBD1	once	TRBV28	TRBJ2-7
CASSLGPSDPSSGNTIYF	TGTGCCAGCAGCTTAGGGCCGTCAGACCCCAGCTCTGGAAACACCATATATTTT	NA	NA	TRBV11-2	TRBJ1-3
CASSQDRTVLGDEQFF	TGCGCCAGCAGCCAAGATCGAACGGTTCTCGGGGATGAGCAGTTCTTC	NA	NA	TRBV4-1	TRBJ2-1
CASSLASEGLHEQFF	TGTGCCAGCAGCTTAGCAAGTGAGGGACTCCATGAGCAGTTCTTC	NA	NA	TRBV7-3	TRBJ2-1
CASSLVVRVIETQYF	TGTGCCAGCAGCTTGGTGGTCAGGGTGATCGAGACCCAGTACTTC	NA	NA	TRBV5-5	TRBJ2-5
CASSSGTGAHYGYTF	TGTGCCAGCAGCTCCGGGACAGGGGCGCACTATGGCTACACCTTC	TRBD1	NA	TRBV9	TRBJ1-2
CAWSSFTGSSNQPQHF	TGTGCCTGGAGTAGTTTTACAGGGAGTTCAAATCAGCCCCAGCATTTT	NA	NA	TRBV30	TRBJ1-5
CAWSGPSTAGSAEQYF	TGTGCCTGGAGCGGCCCCTCGACAGCAGGGTCTGCCGAGCAGTACTTC	NA	NA	TRBV30	TRBJ2-7
CASSYSRTGYTEAFF	TGTGCCAGCAGTTACTCGAGGACAGGTTACACTGAAGCTTTCTTT	TRBD1	NA	TRBV6-5	TRBJ1-1
CASSLGGNYEQYF	TGTGCCAGCAGCTTAGGTGGAAACTACGAGCAGTACTTC	NA	NA	TRBV11-2	TRBJ2-7
CASSLGVGGQETQYF	TGTGCCAGCAGCTTAGGGGTAGGGGGTCAAGAGACCCAGTACTTC	NA	NA	TRBV7-6	TRBJ2-5
CASSQDSYEQYF	TGTGCCAGCAGCCAGGACAGCTACGAGCAGTACTTC	NA	NA	TRBV5-8	TRBJ2-7
CASSLRGLSEQYF	TGTGCCAGCAGCCTTAGGGGGCTAAGCGAGCAGTACTTC	TRBD1	NA	TRBV7-9	TRBJ2-7
CASSPRLAGGEGAKNIQYF	TGTGCCAGCAGTCCCCGACTAGCGGGAGGGGAGGGGGCCAAAAACATTCAGTACTTC	TRBD2	NA	TRBV28	TRBJ2-4
CASSSRDTESLTYGYTF	TGTGCCAGCAGCTCCCGGGACACAGAATCCCTGACCTATGGCTACACCTTC	NA	NA	TRBV21-1	TRBJ1-2
CASSEGYEQYF	TGTGCCAGTAGTGAGGGGTACGAGCAGTACTTC	NA	few	TRBV19	TRBJ2-7
CASSSRDRGLQETQYF	TGTGCCAGCAGCAGCCGGGACAGGGGACTCCAAGAGACCCAGTACTTC	TRBD1	NA	TRBV11-2	TRBJ2-5
CASSLEGSGIPRDTQYF	TGTGCCAGCAGCTTAGAAGGTAGCGGGATCCCTAGGGATACGCAGTATTTT	TRBD2	once	TRBV7-8	TRBJ2-3
CSGRDTEAFF	TGCAGCGGGAGGGACACTGAAGCTTTCTTT	NA	NA	TRBV29-1	TRBJ1-1
CASRVLAGAILGLDSYEQYF	TGCGCCAGCAGGGTCCTGGCAGGGGCAATTTTGGGACTGGACTCCTACGAGCAGTACTTC	NA	NA	TRBV10-1	TRBJ2-7
CASSPGTGVTDTQYF	TGTGCCAGCAGCCCAGGGACTGGGGTTACAGATACGCAGTATTTT	NA	NA	TRBV11-3	TRBJ2-3
CASSYSGGELFF	TGTGCCAGCAGTTACTCTGGAGGGGAGCTGTTTTTT	NA	NA	TRBV6-5	TRBJ2-2
CASSHPTSGPPYEQYF	TGTGCCAGCAGTCACCCGACTAGCGGGCCACCCTACGAGCAGTACTTC	TRBD2	NA	TRBV28	TRBJ2-7
CASSEESHGTGAQETQYF	TGTGCCAGCAGTGAAGAATCTCACGGGACAGGGGCCCAAGAGACCCAGTACTTC	TRBD1	NA	TRBV6-1	TRBJ2-5
CASSLYPYEQYF	TGCGCCAGCAGCTTGTACCCCTACGAGCAGTACTTC	NA	NA	TRBV5-1	TRBJ2-7
CASSLVAGWEDTQYF	TGTGCCAGCAGCTTAGTTGCGGGATGGGAAGATACGCAGTATTTT	NA	NA	TRBV7-9	TRBJ2-3
CSAGRALEEQYF	TGCAGCGCCGGGAGGGCCCTAGAAGAGCAGTACTTC	TRBD2	once	TRBV29-1	TRBJ2-7
CASRRGANTEAFF	TGTGCCAGCAGACGGGGGGCGAACACTGAAGCTTTCTTT	NA	NA	TRBV6-1	TRBJ1-1
CASSLMGFTEAFF	TGTGCCAGCAGTTTAATGGGGTTCACTGAAGCTTTCTTT	NA	NA	TRBV27	TRBJ1-1
CASSTLGTPYNEQFF	TGTGCCAGTAGTACGCTCGGGACTCCGTACAATGAGCAGTTCTTC	NA	NA	TRBV19	TRBJ2-1
CASSGRQGIIDEQYF	TGTGCCAGCAGCGGTAGACAGGGAATTATAGACGAGCAGTACTTC	TRBD1	NA	TRBV7-6	TRBJ2-7
CSVEVPYQETQYF	TGCAGCGTTGAAGTGCCGTACCAAGAGACCCAGTACTTC	NA	few	TRBV29-1	TRBJ2-5
CASSYSSSGGSQYF	TGTGCCAGCAGTTACTCGTCAAGTGGGGGGTCCCAGTACTTC	NA	NA	TRBV6-6	TRBJ2-5
CASSLFPATLKETQYF	TGTGCCAGCAGCTTATTTCCGGCGACCCTAAAAGAGACCCAGTACTTC	NA	NA	TRBV7-9	TRBJ2-5
CASNLDGGWEQFF	TGTGCCAGCAACCTTGACGGTGGCTGGGAGCAGTTCTTC	NA	NA	TRBV5-5	TRBJ2-1
CASAPWREGPYEQYF	TGTGCCAGCGCACCGTGGCGGGAGGGCCCCTACGAGCAGTACTTC	TRBD2	NA	TRBV11-2	TRBJ2-7
CASSYSMAGDHYEQYF	TGTGCCAGCAGTTACTCGATGGCGGGAGATCACTACGAGCAGTACTTC	TRBD2	NA	TRBV6-5	TRBJ2-7
CSARGGYTGELFF	TGCAGTGCTAGGGGCGGGTACACCGGGGAGCTGTTTTTT	NA	NA	TRBV29-1	TRBJ2-2